This TCR beta chain was captured in a study of low-dose radiotherapy and immunotherapy resistance in tumors. About the study: Intravenous ipilimumab 1 mg/kg every six weeks was given with nivolumab 240 mg every two weeks. Dosing of intravenous cyclophosphamide at 200 mg/m2 occurred every two weeks and took place one day prior to radiation and immunotherapy.

This clonotype was counted at least ten times. V was clipped by 7 bases and J by 3 bases, with 18 bases between them. Germline-derived CDR1 and CDR2 are LGHNA and YNFKEQ. This CDR3 has 16 amino acids. Primers targeting TRAV and TRBV primed first-strand cDNA, covering alpha and beta chains. The authors amplified TCRs for about 20 PCR cycles with a constant-region primer and a V-primer adapter. Amplification (by in vitro transcription) was performed on isolated mRNA. Via MiXCR, TCRdb re-called the reads, giving one row per CDR3 protein. The sample records tens of thousands of distinct CDR3 sequences, 20% to 25% being singletons. Time point meaning: after trial treatment. Treatment in this sample: LDRT plus nivolumab, ipilimumab, low-dose cyclophosphamide and aspirin (RACIN trial). All of the donors were given nivolumab, ipilimumab, aspirin, low-dose cyclophosphamide and low-dose radiotherapy as part of RACIN, a single-arm trial.

Specimen: PBMCs, collected after low-dose radiotherapy plus immunotherapy. This receptor was taken from a female donor with ovarian cancer. The V and J genes are TRBV4-2 and TRBJ1-4, with a tentative D call TRBD1 (6 bases). The CDR3 bases are TGTGCCAGCACGACCGCCGGGGGCGCGGCTAATGAAAAACTGTTTTTT. It translates to CASTTAGGAANEKLFF.